The 9 T cell receptor beta chains reported below all come from one sample, sequenced in a study of blood T cell repertoires in COVID-19. Repertoires were generated with immunoSEQ multiplex PCR, while TCRdb's copy carries only in-frame clones and drops some. The table includes some 140,000 clones, roughly 80% detected once. The sequenced sample was PBMCs or T cells enriched from blood (not recorded which). All receptors come from a man in his fifties who had recovered from COVID-19.

The chain uses TRBV27 and TRBJ1-5; D is perhaps TRBD1 (6 bases). Germline lookup yields CDR1 MNHEY and CDR2 SMNVEV (reference sequence). This CDR3 contains 14 residues. Trimming took 6 bases from V and 7 from J, leaving 16 bases between them. CDR3 region: CASRTQGNGQPQHF. DNA for the CDR3: TGTGCCAGCAGGACCCAGGGGAATGGACAGCCCCAGCATTTT.

The chain links TRBV30 to TRBJ1-6; tentatively, D is TRBD1 (6 bases). This CDR3 spans 12 amino acids. The germline CDR1 and CDR2 sequences are GTSNPN and SVGIG (reference sequence). The CDR3 bases are TGTGCTCACGGACAGTATAATTCACCCCTCCACTTT. Its translation is CAHGQYNSPLHF.

The chain recombines TRBV7-2 with TRBJ1-2; TRBD1 might be the D (6 bases). Germline lookup yields CDR1 SGHTA and CDR2 FQGNSA. The V end lost 1 base, the J end lost 3 bases, and 18 bases lay between the germline ends. The CDR3 runs to 17 residues. The CDR3 reads CASSLGPTGLVYYGYTF. The DNA of the CDR3 is TGTGCCAGCAGCTTAGGTCCCACAGGGTTGGTTTACTATGGCTACACCTTC.

There are a few counts of this clone. The gene calls are TRBV6-4 and TRBJ2-1, with 9 bases aligning to TRBD2. The J segment lost 5 bases and the V segment lost 3 bases, leaving 2 bases of the junction unmatched. CDR3 length: 14 residues. Germline loops: CDR1 MRHNA, CDR2 SNTAGT. Written as DNA, the CDR3 is TGTGCCAGCAGTGATCTAGCGGGGAACAATGAGCAGTTCTTC. This translates into CASSDLAGNNEQFF.

This CDR3 reads CASSYGGQLNTEAFF. Here the CDR3 DNA reads TGTGCCAGCAGTTACGGTGGGCAGTTGAACACTGAAGCTTTCTTT. This chain links TRBV6-6 with TRBJ1-1; unclear D gene. V shed 2 bases and J shed 0 bases, with 10 bases lying between them. This CDR3 has 15 amino acids. In germline, CDR1 is MNHNY, CDR2 SVGAGI (reference sequence).

The gene calls are TRBV7-2 and TRBJ1-3; D is possibly TRBD1 (5 bases). Germline V gene lookup returns CDR1 SGHTA and CDR2 FQGNSA. V was pared by 6 bases and J by 1 base, with 7 bases between. There are 13 residues in the CDR3. This chain's CDR3 is CASRGGSGNTIYF. In nucleotides, the CDR3 is TGTGCCAGCAGGGGGGGGTCTGGAAACACCATATATTTT.

Concerning this clone itself: At one end the junction does not follow the germline gene, possibly because of a read error. The V gene is TRBV6-2 or TRBV6-3, the J gene TRBJ2-7, with D perhaps matching TRBD2 (5 bases). CDR3 length: 12 amino acids. Germline values: CDR1 MNHEY, CDR2 SVGEGT. In DNA, the CDR3 is TGTGCCAGCAGTTACTCGACGAATGCGCGGGTCTTC. Translated, it gives CASSYSTNARVF.

The chain has TRBV9 and TRBJ1-6; 10 nucleotides line up with TRBD1. This CDR3 spans 16 amino acids. J lost 10 bases, V lost 0 bases, and 7 bases had no gene match. The V gene's germline CDR1 is SGDLS and CDR2 YYNGEE. This chain's CDR3 is CASSVEGGQGGSPLHF. The CDR3 coding sequence is TGTGCCAGCAGCGTAGAGGGAGGACAGGGGGGATCACCCCTCCACTTT.

This chain joins TRBV5-1 and TRBJ2-5; 11 bases line up with TRBD2. Trimming at V came to 3 bases and at J to 4 bases, leaving 2 bases not matched to a gene. The CDR3 extends over 14 amino acids. Per the germline V gene, CDR1 is SGHRS and CDR2 is YFSETQ. The CDR3 region has the DNA TGCGCCAGCAGCTCCGGGACTAGCGGAGAGACCCAGTACTTC. Translated, it gives CASSSGTSGETQYF.